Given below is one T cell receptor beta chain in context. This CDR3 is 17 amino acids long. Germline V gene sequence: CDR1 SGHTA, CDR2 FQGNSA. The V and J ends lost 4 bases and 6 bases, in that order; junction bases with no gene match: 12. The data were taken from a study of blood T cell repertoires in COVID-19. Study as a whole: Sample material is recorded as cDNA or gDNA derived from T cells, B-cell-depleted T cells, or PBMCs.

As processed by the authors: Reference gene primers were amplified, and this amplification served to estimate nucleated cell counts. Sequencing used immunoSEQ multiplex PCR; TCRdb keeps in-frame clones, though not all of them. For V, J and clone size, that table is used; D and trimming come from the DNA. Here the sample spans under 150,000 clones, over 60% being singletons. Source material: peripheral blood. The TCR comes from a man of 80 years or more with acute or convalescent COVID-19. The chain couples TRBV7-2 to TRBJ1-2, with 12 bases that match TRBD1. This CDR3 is CASSSNRPGQGADGYTF. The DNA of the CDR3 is TGTGCCAGCAGCTCTAACCGTCCGGGACAGGGGGCGGATGGCTACACCTTC.